These T cell receptor beta chains were read from a single sample in a study of a mutant IDH1 vaccine in newly diagnosed glioma. Antigens for these TCRs are unknown. Only in-frame clones appear in the TCRdb table, and some are missing; sequencing was by immunoSEQ multiplex PCR. This table holds tens of thousands of clones, over 70% found once. Sequencing was performed on PBMCs, taken from a glioma patient whose treatment included an IDH1 peptide vaccine. The receptors were sampled from a man between 50 and 59 years old with glioma. Both conserved end residues are part of each CDR3. A D gene is named only where the DNA matches it firmly. The size of a clone is reported for some rows only, either as once, few or many, or as a class for expanded clones.

>TRBJ2-5|15|NA|TRBV27|NA
TGTGCCAGCAGTTTAGTCGGGGGGCTACTAGAGACCCAGTACTTC
CASSLVGGLLETQYF
>TRBJ2-2|11|few|TRBV19|NA
TGTGCCAGTAGTGACACCGGGGAGCTGTTTTTT
CASSDTGELFF
>TRBJ2-5|14|NA|TRBV7-9|TRBD1
TGTGCCAGCAGCATACAGGGGACCGGGGAGACCCAGTACTTC
CASSIQGTGETQYF
>TRBJ2-2|14|NA|TRBV7-2|NA
TGTGCCAGCAGCATGGACGTGAACACCGGGGAGCTGTTTTTT
CASSMDVNTGELFF
>TRBJ1-4|14|NA|TRBV28|TRBD1
TGTGCCAGCAGTGTCGACAGGGTAGGCGAAAAACTGTTTTTT
CASSVDRVGEKLFF
>TRBJ1-1|12|NA|TRBV29-1|NA
TGCAGCGTTTCCCAGAGGAACACTGAAGCTTTCTTT
CSVSQRNTEAFF
>TRBJ1-1|13|NA|TRBV9|NA
TGTGCCAGCAGTCCTACCGGGGGTACTGAAGCTTTCTTT
CASSPTGGTEAFF
>TRBJ2-1|14|NA|TRBV5-1|TRBD2
TGCGCCAGCAGCGCCGGGGGGGCGGCGAATGAGCAGTTCTTC
CASSAGGAANEQFF
>TRBJ2-5|15|NA|TRBV29-1|TRBD2
TGCAGCGTTTCTCCTAGCGGGGGTAGTAGGGAGACCCAGTACTTC
CSVSPSGGSRETQYF
>TRBJ1-2|14|NA|TRBV6-5|NA
TGTGCCAGCAGTCGACGACAGCATAACTATGGCTACACCTTC
CASSRRQHNYGYTF
>TRBJ2-3|12|NA|TRBV5-1|NA
TGCGCCAGCAGCTCCCGAGGGGAGTCCCCTTTTTTT
CASSSRGESPFF
>TRBJ1-5|16|NA|TRBV4-1|NA
TGCGCCAGCAGCCAAACGAGAGTAAGAGGTCCTCAGCCCCAGCATTTT
CASSQTRVRGPQPQHF
>TRBJ2-3|13|NA|TRBV19|TRBD1
TGTGCCAGTATGACAGGGAACACAGATACGCAGTATTTT
CASMTGNTDTQYF
>TRBJ2-7|11|NA|TRBV7-9|NA
TGTGCCAGCAGCTCGGGACGGGAGCAGTACTTC
CASSSGREQYF
>TRBJ1-2|13|NA|TRBV5-4|NA
TGTGCCAGCAGCCGGACGGATAACTATGGCTACACCTTC
CASSRTDNYGYTF
>TRBJ2-1|15|NA|TRBV27|NA
TGTGCCAGCAGTTTAAGGGCGGGCTCCTACAATGAGCAGTTCTTC
CASSLRAGSYNEQFF
>TRBJ2-1|14|NA|TRBV5-1|NA
TGCGCCAGCAGCTTGACACAGGGTGCCAATGAGCAGTTCTTC
CASSLTQGANEQFF
>TRBJ2-5|15|NA|TRBV5-5|TRBD1
TGTGCCAGCAGCTCTACAGGGGGATGGCAAGAGACCCAGTACTTC
CASSSTGGWQETQYF
>TRBJ2-3|13|once|TRBV7-9|NA
TGTGCCAGCAGCCGCAGGGCCGCAGATACGCAGTATTTT
CASSRRAADTQYF
>TRBJ2-3|13|NA|TRBV6-1|TRBD2
TGTGCCAGCAGAATAGCGGGAGGGGATACGCAGTATTTT
CASRIAGGDTQYF
>TRBJ2-7|15|few|TRBV7-2|TRBD2
TGTGCCAGCAGCTTAGCTGCGGGAGAACTTGACGAGCAGTACTTC
CASSLAAGELDEQYF
>TRBJ1-4|15|once|TRBV2|NA
TGTGCCAGTCACCGAACGGGAGGGGGGAATGAAAAACTGTTTTTT
CASHRTGGGNEKLFF
>TRBJ2-7|13|NA|TRBV5-1|TRBD1
TGCGCCAGCAGCTCGACAGGGGAAGGCGAGCAGTACTTC
CASSSTGEGEQYF
>TRBJ2-3|16|NA|TRBV5-4|TRBD2
TGTGCCAGCAGCTTAATAGCGGGGGGGATGACAGATACGCAGTATTTT
CASSLIAGGMTDTQYF
>TRBJ1-1|13|NA|TRBV30|NA
TGTGCCTGGAGATTGAGAGGTAACACTGAAGCTTTCTTT
CAWRLRGNTEAFF
>TRBJ1-2|14|NA|TRBV7-9|NA
TGTGCCAGCAGCACCGGACAGACCAACTATGGCTACACCTTC
CASSTGQTNYGYTF
>TRBJ1-1|13|few|TRBV14|NA
TGTGCCAGCAGCCAGGATAGGAACACTGAAGCTTTCTTT
CASSQDRNTEAFF
>TRBJ1-2|15|NA|TRBV21-1|NA
TGTGCCAGCACGTCCGGGGAGGGAGCTAACTATGGCTACACCTTC
CASTSGEGANYGYTF
>TRBJ2-3|17|NA|TRBV5-5|NA
TGTGCCAGCAGCTTGGCGGATACAGGAATATTCACAGATACGCAGTATTTT
CASSLADTGIFTDTQYF
>TRBJ2-1|15|NA|TRBV5-1|NA
TGCGCCAGCAGCTTGAGCGGAGCCCCCTCCAATGAGCAGTTCTTC
CASSLSGAPSNEQFF
>TRBJ1-5|14|NA|TRBV10-3|NA
TGTGCCATCAGTGATCTGGGGGGCGCAAAGCCCCAGCATTTT
CAISDLGGAKPQHF
>TRBJ2-1|15|NA|TRBV10-3|NA
TGTGCCATCAGTGAGTCTGAGCTAGCGCCCCTTGAGCGGTTCTTC
CAISESELAPLERFF
>TRBJ1-2|13|NA|TRBV29-1|TRBD1
TGCAGCGTGCCGACAGGGAGTAGCTATGGCTACACCTTC
CSVPTGSSYGYTF
>TRBJ1-3|15|few|TRBV6-1|NA
TGTGCCAGCACCTATATAAGGAGCTCTGGAAACACCATATATTTT
CASTYIRSSGNTIYF